Following are 14 T cell receptor beta chains from one sample sequenced in a study of monozygotic twins with inflammatory bowel disease. TCRdb re-called the 5' RACE reads and catalogs CDR3 proteins one per entry, DNA excluded. The sample table sets out approximately 400,000 distinct CDR3 sequences. What was sequenced was blood. The origin of the receptors is a human donor with ulcerative colitis or Crohn's disease, or a healthy co-twin of an affected twin (not recorded which).

The chain couples TRBV6-7 to TRBJ1-6. TRBV6-7 is marked as an open reading frame, function uncertain. This CDR3 has 17 residues. This CDR3 reads CASSYSRAAKPNSPLHF.

The CDR3 loop is CASSLERSAPNEKLFF. V gene TRBV7-2 combines with J gene TRBJ1-4. Germline values: CDR1 SGHTA, CDR2 FQGNSA. The CDR3 has 16 amino acids.

V is TRBV7-2 and J is TRBJ2-2; TCRdb's D call of TRBD1 is untestable without DNA. The CDR3 is 17 residues long. Germline V gives CDR1 SGHTA, CDR2 FQGNSA. The CDR3 sequence is CASSLPGRGSNTGELFF.

The CDR3: CASSLRSQGGSEKLFF. The gene calls are TRBV5-1 and TRBJ1-4; TCRdb indicates TRBD1, and absent DNA this call remains unverified. CDR1 is SGHRS, CDR2 YFSETQ, per germline. CDR3 size: 16 residues.

The chain carries TRBV4-2 and TRBJ2-7; the D call of TRBD1 rests on TCRdb alone, since no DNA is present to check it. This CDR3 comprises 15 residues. Germline assignment: CDR1 LGHNA and CDR2 YNFKEQ. This CDR3 reads CASSSSGTGSREQYF.

The chain has TRBV5-1 and TRBJ2-5; as DNA is missing, the TRBD1 call by TCRdb cannot be tested. The germline gives CDR1 SGHRS, CDR2 YFSETQ. CDR3 length: 13 amino acids. The CDR3 spells CASSYKQGQTQYF.

The CDR3 loop reads CASSYSISTGGKADTQYF. This chain uses TRBV6-5 with TRBJ2-3; TCRdb selects TRBD1, and the lack of DNA leaves this call unchecked. The germline CDR1 and CDR2 sequences are MNHEY and SVGAGI. This CDR3 spans 18 amino acids.

The CDR3 sequence is CASKLSVNTEAFF. The chain joins TRBV5-1 to TRBJ1-1. Germline CDR1 and CDR2: SGHRS and YFSETQ. The CDR3 runs to 13 residues.

The V call is TRBV29-1, the J call TRBJ2-1; the D call of TRBD1 rests on TCRdb alone, since no DNA is present to check it. The germline V gene encodes CDR1 SQVTM and CDR2 ANQGSEA. The CDR3 is 13 amino acids. The CDR3 is CSVGGRGWNEQFF.

V and J are TRBV19 and TRBJ2-1. The CDR3 is made up of 12 amino acids. Germline assignment: CDR1 LNHDA and CDR2 SQIVND (reference sequence). CDR3 region: CASSIRHARLFF.

J is TRBJ2-7 and V is TRBV20-1; TCRdb names TRBD1, which stays unverified in the absence of DNA. The CDR3 totals 16 residues. Looked up from germline, CDR1 is DFQATT and CDR2 is SNEGSKA (reference sequence). The CDR3 is CSARDPIKGTAYEQYF.

This chain links TRBV20-1 with TRBJ1-5; TCRdb calls TRBD1, which cannot be checked without DNA. There are 13 residues in the CDR3. Germline CDR1 DFQATT, CDR2 SNEGSKA (reference sequence). The CDR3 spells CSARDQGDQPQHF.

The gene calls are TRBV20-1 and TRBJ1-2; without DNA, the TCRdb call of TRBD1 cannot be checked. Germline V gene sequence: CDR1 DFQATT, CDR2 SNEGSKA (reference sequence). The CDR3 runs 14 residues. CDR3 protein: CSARGQDTNYGYTF.

This chain uses TRBV9 with TRBJ2-7; TCRdb's D call of TRBD1 is untestable without DNA. Germline CDR1 and CDR2: SGDLS and YYNGEE. CDR3 size: 13 residues. The CDR3 is CASSEGGSYEQYF.